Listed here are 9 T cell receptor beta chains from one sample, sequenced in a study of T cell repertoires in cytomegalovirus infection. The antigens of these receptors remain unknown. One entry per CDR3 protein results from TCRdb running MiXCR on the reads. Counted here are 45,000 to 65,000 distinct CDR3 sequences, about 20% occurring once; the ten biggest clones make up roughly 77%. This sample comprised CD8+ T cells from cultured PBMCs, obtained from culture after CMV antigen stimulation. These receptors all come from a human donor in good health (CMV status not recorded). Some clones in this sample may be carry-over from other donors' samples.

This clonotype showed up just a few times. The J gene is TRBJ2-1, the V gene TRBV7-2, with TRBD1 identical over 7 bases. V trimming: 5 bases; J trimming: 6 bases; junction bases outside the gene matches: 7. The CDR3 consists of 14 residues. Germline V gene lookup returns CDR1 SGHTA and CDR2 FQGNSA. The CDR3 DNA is TGTGCCAGCAGCAACCGGGACAGAGCCAATGAGCAGTTCTTC. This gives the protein CASSNRDRANEQFF.

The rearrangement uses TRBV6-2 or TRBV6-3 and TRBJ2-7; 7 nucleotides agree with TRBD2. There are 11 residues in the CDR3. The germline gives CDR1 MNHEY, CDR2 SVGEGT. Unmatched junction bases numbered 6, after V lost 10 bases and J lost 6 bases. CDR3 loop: CATGAGLEQYF. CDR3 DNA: TGTGCCACCGGAGCGGGGCTCGAGCAGTACTTC.

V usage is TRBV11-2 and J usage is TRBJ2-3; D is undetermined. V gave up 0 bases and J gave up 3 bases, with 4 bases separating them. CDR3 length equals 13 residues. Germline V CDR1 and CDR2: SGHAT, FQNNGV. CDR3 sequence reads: CASSLDLTDTQYF. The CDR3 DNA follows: TGTGCCAGCAGCTTAGATCTAACAGATACGCAGTATTTT. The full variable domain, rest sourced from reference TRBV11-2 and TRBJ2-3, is EAGVAQSPRYKIIEKRQSVAFWCNPISGHATLYWYQQILGQGPKLLIQFQNNGVVDDSQLPKDRFSAERLKGVDSTLKIQPAKLEDSAVYLCASSLDLTDTQYFGPGTRLTVL.

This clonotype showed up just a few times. The CDR3 sequence: CASTSQGPDSPYEQYF. CDR3 coding DNA: TGTGCCAGCACCTCCCAGGGGCCTGACTCTCCCTACGAGCAGTACTTC. V is TRBV27 and J is TRBJ2-7; tentatively, D is TRBD1 (6 bases). The CDR3 is 16 residues long. The germline V gene encodes CDR1 MNHEY and CDR2 SMNVEV (reference sequence). V was clipped by 7 bases and J by 2 bases, with 21 bases between them.

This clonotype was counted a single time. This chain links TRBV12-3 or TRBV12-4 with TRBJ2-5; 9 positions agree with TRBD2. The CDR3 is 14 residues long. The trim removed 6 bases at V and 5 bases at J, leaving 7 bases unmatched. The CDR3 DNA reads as TGTGCCAGCAGCCGCGGACTAGCGAGGGAGACCCAGTACTTC. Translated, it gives CASSRGLARETQYF.

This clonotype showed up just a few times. In DNA form, the CDR3 reads TGTGCCAGCAGTTACGTGGTTGGGGACAACGATCAGCCCCAGCATTTT. It specifies CASSYVVGDNDQPQHF. The chain joins TRBV6-6 to TRBJ1-5; perhaps TRBD1 as D (6 bases). Trimming removed 2 bases from V and 5 bases from J, with 16 bases in between. The germline CDR1 and CDR2 sequences are MNHNY and SVGAGI (reference sequence). The CDR3 is made up of 16 amino acids.

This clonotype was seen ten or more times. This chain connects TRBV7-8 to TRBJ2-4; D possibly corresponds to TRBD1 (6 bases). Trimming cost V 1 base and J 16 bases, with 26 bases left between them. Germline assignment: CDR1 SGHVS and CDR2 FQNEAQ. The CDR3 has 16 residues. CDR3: CASSLEVGGRQEGHYF. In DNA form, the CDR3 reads TGTGCCAGCAGCTTAGAGGTTGGGGGCCGGCAGGAAGGACATTACTTC.

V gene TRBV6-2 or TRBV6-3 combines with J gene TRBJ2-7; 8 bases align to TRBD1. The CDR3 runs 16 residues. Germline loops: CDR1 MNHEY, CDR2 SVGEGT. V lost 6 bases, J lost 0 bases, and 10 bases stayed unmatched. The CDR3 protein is CASSDTGGGFSYEQYF. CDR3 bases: TGTGCCAGCAGCGATACAGGGGGTGGATTCTCCTACGAGCAGTACTTC.

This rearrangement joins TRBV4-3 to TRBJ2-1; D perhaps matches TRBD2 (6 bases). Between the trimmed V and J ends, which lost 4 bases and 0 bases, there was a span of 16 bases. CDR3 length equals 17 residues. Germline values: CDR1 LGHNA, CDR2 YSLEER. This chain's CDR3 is CASSLRGAGNSYNEQFF. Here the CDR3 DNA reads TGCGCCAGCAGCCTCCGGGGTGCGGGAAACTCCTACAATGAGCAGTTCTTC.